The rows below give T cell receptor beta chains drawn from one sample of a study of STAT5B mutations in CD4+ large granular lymphocyte leukemia. Produced via immunoSEQ multiplex PCR; TCRdb's table is partial and in-frame only. This table has about 32,000 clones, 72% appearing once. The sequencing input was CD4+ T cells from blood buffy coats. The receptors stem from a human donor in good health. The CDR3 runs from the conserved cysteine through the conserved F or W. A D gene is named only where the DNA matches it firmly. The size entry is marked missing in some rows and otherwise reads once, few, many or a size class.

D gene	J gene	V gene	clone size	CDR3 DNA	CDR3 protein
.	TRBJ2-3	TRBV2	.	TGTGCCAGCAGTGAGAGGGGGGACACAGATACGCAGTATTTT	CASSERGDTDTQYF
TRBD2	TRBJ2-1	TRBV15	.	TGTGCCACCAGCAGAGGAGCGGGGGGGATGAATGAGCAGTTCTTC	CATSRGAGGMNEQFF
TRBD1	TRBJ1-2	TRBV4-2	.	TGTGCCAGCAGCCTGACAGGGGTTAATGGCTACACCTTC	CASSLTGVNGYTF
.	TRBJ2-7	TRBV21-1	.	TGTGCCAGCAGCAAAGAGGACAGGGTCGGTTTCTCCTACGAGCAGTACTTC	CASSKEDRVGFSYEQYF
TRBD1	TRBJ2-7	TRBV10-1	.	TGCGCCAGCAGTCAAGACAGGGGCTCCTACGAGCAGTACTTC	CASSQDRGSYEQYF
.	TRBJ1-2	TRBV19	.	TGTGCCAGTACTCAGGCGGACTACTATGGCTACACCTTC	CASTQADYYGYTF
.	TRBJ1-2	TRBV7-2	.	TGTGCCAGCGGGGACGGGACGGTCAACTATGGCTACACCTTC	CASGDGTVNYGYTF
TRBD2	TRBJ2-7	TRBV7-8	.	TGTGCCAGCAGCTTGATTCAGCGGGATGGCGAGCAGTACTTC	CASSLIQRDGEQYF
.	TRBJ2-1	TRBV15	.	TGTGCCACCAGCAGTCAGGGATGGTACTCCTACAATGAGCAGTTCTTC	CATSSQGWYSYNEQFF
.	TRBJ2-7	TRBV4-1	.	TGCGCCAGCAGCCAAGATGGGGGGCCGGGCGAGCAGTACTTC	CASSQDGGPGEQYF
.	TRBJ1-3	TRBV7-6	.	TGTGCCAGCAGCATGGAACAGGGCTTCTCTGGAAACACCATATATTTT	CASSMEQGFSGNTIYF
.	TRBJ1-1	TRBV7-2	.	TGTGCCAGCAGCCCGGGACATCAGAGCACTGAAGCTTTCTTT	CASSPGHQSTEAFF
.	TRBJ2-7	TRBV11-3	.	TGTGCCAGCAGCTTAGATAGACAGGAGATCCACGAGCAGTACTTC	CASSLDRQEIHEQYF
TRBD2	TRBJ2-5	TRBV19	few	TGTGCCAGTAGTACACTGAGCGGGGGGGCGGCAGAGACCCAGTACTTC	CASSTLSGGAAETQYF
.	TRBJ1-1	TRBV5-4	.	TGTGCCAGCAGCTTGAGTTGGCGGACTGAAGCTTTCTTT	CASSLSWRTEAFF
TRBD2	TRBJ2-3	TRBV5-1	.	TGCGCCAGCACCCTAGCGGGACCCGCGGGAGATACGCAGTATTTT	CASTLAGPAGDTQYF
.	TRBJ1-2	TRBV5-4	.	TGTGCCAGCAGCTCTCGGACCTCGAACTATGGCTACACCTTC	CASSSRTSNYGYTF
.	TRBJ1-5	TRBV2	.	TGTGCCAGCAGTGTCCAGGGCCCCAATCAGCCCCAGCATTTT	CASSVQGPNQPQHF
.	TRBJ2-3	TRBV21-1	.	TGTGCCTTACCGAGGGGCCGGGGCACAGATACGCAGTATTTT	CALPRGRGTDTQYF
.	TRBJ2-1	TRBV6-1	.	TGTGCCAGCACCGGATTGGGACGTGAGCAGTTCTTC	CASTGLGREQFF
.	TRBJ2-7	TRBV18	.	TGTGCCAGCTCACCAGGAGGCGGAGGGGACCACGAGCAGTACTTC	CASSPGGGGDHEQYF
TRBD1	TRBJ1-2	TRBV7-2	.	TGTGCCAGCAGCACCACAGGGGTTGGCTACACCTTC	CASSTTGVGYTF
.	TRBJ2-7	TRBV15	few	TGTGCCACCAGCATTCGGACCCCCGGCGAGCAGTACTTC	CATSIRTPGEQYF
.	TRBJ1-2	TRBV6-1	.	TGTGCCAGCAGTGAAGGCCTAAGCTCCTATGGCTACACCTTC	CASSEGLSSYGYTF
TRBD2	TRBJ2-7	TRBV19	.	TGTGCCAGTAGTATCGGGACTAGCGGGGGTTACGAGCAGTACTTC	CASSIGTSGGYEQYF
TRBD1	TRBJ1-1	TRBV10-3	.	TGTGCCATCAGTGACTTCCAGGGGGCTGGCACTGAAGCTTTCTTT	CAISDFQGAGTEAFF
.	TRBJ2-1	TRBV10-3	.	TGTGCCATCTCTAGGGGCGTCGCCTACAATGAGCAGTTCTTC	CAISRGVAYNEQFF
TRBD1	TRBJ2-1	TRBV29-1	.	TGCAGCGCTGTCCGGACAGGGGGAAATGAGCAGTTCTTC	CSAVRTGGNEQFF
TRBD1	TRBJ1-2	TRBV14	.	TGTGCCAGCAGCCAATTACAGGGGTACTATGGCTACACCTTC	CASSQLQGYYGYTF
.	TRBJ2-3	TRBV4-3	.	.	CASSQDTLGTDTQYF
.	TRBJ1-2	TRBV5-1	.	TGCGCCAGCAGCTGGGGGGAAGCTAACTATGGCTACACCTTC	CASSWGEANYGYTF
TRBD2	TRBJ2-3	TRBV10-3	.	TGTGCCATCAGTGAGTCGGAGGGCGGGGGGGCCGGAGATACGCAGTATTTT	CAISESEGGGAGDTQYF
.	TRBJ1-2	TRBV5-4	few	TGTGCCAGCACCACCGGGGGCGCCTATGGCTACACCTTC	CASTTGGAYGYTF
TRBD2	TRBJ2-2	TRBV5-1	.	TGCGCCAGGGAGCGGGGGGGCGCCGGGGAGCTGTTTTTT	CARERGGAGELFF
.	TRBJ2-2	TRBV5-5	few	TGTGCCAGCAGCCCAGAAGTCCACCGGGAGCTGTTTTTT	CASSPEVHRELFF
.	TRBJ1-1	TRBV18	.	TGTGCCAGCTCACCCGCGGCAGGGCTGAACACTGAAGCTTTCTTT	CASSPAAGLNTEAFF
TRBD2	TRBJ2-2	TRBV19	.	TGTGCCAGTAGCCGAGGAGGCGGGAGGGGCACCGGGGAGCTGTTTTTT	CASSRGGGRGTGELFF
.	TRBJ1-1	TRBV7-2	.	TGTGCCAGCAGCTTAGGCAGGGCGAACACTGAAGCTTTCTTT	CASSLGRANTEAFF
TRBD1	TRBJ1-6	TRBV6-5	few	TGTGCCAGCAGTTACGCAGAGGGGACAGGGGGTTCACCCCTCCACTTT	CASSYAEGTGGSPLHF
.	TRBJ1-2	TRBV11-2	few	TGTGCCAGCAGTCAAACCGGACAGTCCTATGGCTACACCTTC	CASSQTGQSYGYTF
TRBD2	TRBJ2-3	TRBV11-2	.	TGTGCCAGCAGCTTAGGAGGACTAGAAGCCAATACGCAGTATTTT	CASSLGGLEANTQYF
.	TRBJ1-1	TRBV5-4	.	TGTGCCAGCAGCTTGGAGGCTGAAGCTTTCTTT	CASSLEAEAFF